The rows below give T cell receptor beta chains drawn from one sample of a study of CD8 T cells in ankylosing spondylitis. TCRdb used MiXCR to reprocess the 5' RACE reads, holding one entry per CDR3 protein. The data hold 30,000 to 40,000 distinct CDR3 sequences, with about 9.3% observed a single time. Sample: blood, either unsorted or a sorted T cell fraction (not recorded which). Receptors originate from a male donor with ankylosing spondylitis or in good health (not recorded which). The CDR3 runs from the conserved cysteine through the conserved F or W. A D gene is named only where the DNA matches it firmly. Some rows mark clone size as missing; the rest say once, few, many or name a class of expanded clone.

clone size	V gene	CDR3 length	J gene	D gene	CDR3 protein	CDR3 DNA
NA	TRBV2	17	TRBJ1-3	TRBD1	CASTPTGGAPSGNTIYF	TGTGCCAGCACGCCGACAGGGGGGGCCCCCTCTGGAAACACCATATATTTT
many	TRBV3-1	16	TRBJ2-3	NA	CASSQDRGAPTDTQYF	TGTGCCAGCAGCCAAGATCGTGGGGCGCCTACAGATACGCAGTATTTT
many	TRBV27	17	TRBJ2-7	TRBD2	CASSPMRLRGGGYEQYF	TGTGCCAGCAGCCCCATGAGGCTCCGGGGGGGCGGCTACGAGCAGTACTTC
many	TRBV12-3/TRBV12-4	14	TRBJ2-1	NA	CASSLERPYNEQFF	TGTGCCAGCAGTTTAGAACGACCCTACAATGAGCAGTTCTTC
many	TRBV19	18	TRBJ1-5	TRBD1	CASSMGYFGQDAGQPQHF	TGTGCCAGTAGTATGGGGTACTTTGGACAGGACGCCGGTCAGCCCCAGCATTTT
many	TRBV5-1	15	TRBJ1-3	NA	CASSPQGRTGNTIYF	TGCGCCAGCAGCCCTCAGGGTCGAACTGGAAACACCATATATTTT
NA	TRBV7-3	15	TRBJ2-1	TRBD2	CASSLESGRYNEQFF	TGTGCCAGCAGCTTAGAAAGCGGGAGGTACAATGAGCAGTTCTTC
many	TRBV20-1	14	TRBJ2-7	NA	CSARDFRDSYEQYF	TGCAGTGCTAGAGATTTCCGGGACTCCTACGAGCAGTACTTC
few	TRBV2	15	TRBJ2-2	TRBD2	CASRLLAGGTGELFF	TGTGCCAGTCGACTCCTAGCGGGAGGCACCGGGGAGCTGTTTTTT
few	TRBV4-1	14	TRBJ1-1	NA	CASSQVLGRTEAFF	TGCGCCAGCAGCCAAGTCTTGGGAAGAACTGAAGCTTTCTTT
many	TRBV25-1	15	TRBJ2-1	TRBD2	CASRGRTSVYNEQFF	TGTGCCAGCAGGGGGAGGACTAGCGTCTACAATGAGCAGTTCTTC
many	TRBV5-6	16	TRBJ2-1	TRBD2	CASSFIGLAGGYEQFF	TGTGCCAGCAGCTTCATTGGGCTAGCGGGAGGGTATGAGCAGTTCTTC
many	TRBV7-2	13	TRBJ2-1	TRBD1	CASSRTGDNEQFF	TGTGCCAGCAGCCGGACAGGGGACAATGAGCAGTTCTTC
many	TRBV27	14	TRBJ2-3	NA	CASTVSGRTDTQYF	TGTGCCAGCACTGTTAGCGGTCGCACAGATACGCAGTATTTT
many	TRBV28	13	TRBJ1-2	NA	CASSYSANYGYTF	TGTGCCAGCAGTTATTCAGCTAACTATGGCTACACCTTC
many	TRBV5-1	14	TRBJ2-5	NA	CASTGGRVGETQYF	TGCGCCTCAACCGGGGGGCGGGTTGGAGAGACCCAGTACTTC
many	TRBV2	14	TRBJ2-2	TRBD1	CASSTRTGTGELFF	TGTGCCAGCAGTACCAGGACAGGCACCGGGGAGCTGTTTTTT
many	TRBV12-3/TRBV12-4	13	TRBJ2-2	NA	CASKREDTGELFF	TGTGCCAGCAAAAGGGAAGACACCGGGGAGCTGTTTTTT
many	TRBV6-1	15	TRBJ2-3	NA	CASSGPARGTDTQYF	TGTGCCAGCAGCGGACCCGCGAGGGGAACAGATACGCAGTATTTT
few	TRBV5-1	14	TRBJ1-2	TRBD1	CASSNRQGVYGYTF	TGCGCCAGCAGCAACCGACAGGGCGTCTATGGCTACACCTTC
many	TRBV12-3/TRBV12-4	12	TRBJ2-3	NA	CASSLWTDTQYF	TGTGCCAGCAGTTTATGGACAGATACGCAGTATTTT
many	TRBV6-1	15	TRBJ2-2	NA	CASSVQGIEAGELFF	TGTGCCAGCAGTGTACAGGGAATTGAGGCCGGGGAGCTGTTTTTT
few	TRBV7-3	12	TRBJ2-2	NA	CASSLPSGELFF	TGTGCCAGCAGCCTACCAAGCGGGGAGCTGTTTTTT
many	TRBV5-5	13	TRBJ1-1	NA	CASSFAGNTEAFF	TGTGCCAGCAGCTTCGCAGGGAACACTGAAGCTTTCTTT
many	TRBV14	15	TRBJ2-5	NA	CASSQVIRGKETQYF	TGTGCCAGCAGCCAAGTTATAAGGGGGAAAGAGACCCAGTACTTC
many	TRBV24-1	15	TRBJ1-5	NA	CATRYDRPYSRPQHF	TGTGCCACCAGATACGACAGGCCTTATTCAAGGCCCCAGCATTTT
many	TRBV2	15	TRBJ2-1	NA	CASSKEGDSYNEQFF	TGTGCCAGCAGTAAAGAGGGTGACAGCTACAATGAGCAGTTCTTC
medium-sized	TRBV29-1	14	TRBJ2-2	NA	CSVRTGQNTGELFF	TGCAGCGTTCGTACAGGGCAGAACACCGGGGAGCTGTTTTTT
many	TRBV27	14	TRBJ2-1	NA	CASSALGQNNEQFF	TGTGCCAGTAGTGCCCTTGGGCAGAACAATGAGCAGTTCTTC
many	TRBV5-1	16	TRBJ2-2	TRBD2	CASRASGSGDTGELFF	TGCGCCAGCCGCGCTAGCGGGAGCGGGGACACCGGGGAGCTGTTTTTT
many	TRBV5-5	15	TRBJ2-3	NA	CASSPEGRVADTQYF	TGTGCCAGCAGCCCGGAGGGCAGGGTGGCAGATACGCAGTATTTT
many	TRBV19	15	TRBJ2-6	NA	CASKKDNAGANVLTF	TGTGCCAGTAAAAAGGACAATGCCGGGGCCAACGTCCTGACTTTC
many	TRBV7-2	14	TRBJ2-5	NA	CASSPQGGGETQYF	TGTGCCAGCAGCCCTCAGGGAGGTGGGGAGACCCAGTACTTC
many	TRBV7-9	15	TRBJ2-7	NA	CASTSPRGLTYEQYF	TGTGCCAGCACCTCCCCTCGCGGCCTAACCTACGAGCAGTACTTC
many	TRBV6-4	15	TRBJ2-2	NA	CASSEVSGDTGELFF	TGTGCCAGCAGTGAAGTGTCAGGCGACACCGGGGAGCTGTTTTTT
NA	TRBV6-5	14	TRBJ1-2	NA	CASGLVGANYGYTF	TGTGCCAGCGGCTTAGTAGGAGCTAACTATGGCTACACCTTC
many	TRBV28	14	TRBJ1-2	NA	CASTKVDANYGYTF	TGTGCCAGCACAAAGGTGGACGCGAACTATGGCTACACCTTC
many	TRBV10-3	15	TRBJ2-3	NA	CAISDFRAGTDTQYF	TGTGCCATCAGTGATTTTCGGGCTGGCACAGATACGCAGTATTTT
many	TRBV11-2	16	TRBJ2-2	NA	CASRPGTPFNTGELFF	TGTGCCAGCAGACCCGGGACACCTTTTAACACCGGGGAGCTGTTTTTT
NA	TRBV15	18	TRBJ2-3	NA	CATSRDPLMDSPTDTQYF	TGTGCCACCAGCAGAGATCCGCTAATGGACTCCCCCACAGATACGCAGTATTTT
few	TRBV14	12	TRBJ2-7	NA	CASSQERTRQYF	TGTGCCAGCAGCCAAGAGAGGACCCGGCAGTACTTC
many	TRBV19	16	TRBJ1-1	TRBD1	CASSIRQGARNTEAFF	TGTGCCAGTAGTATTCGGCAGGGGGCGAGGAACACTGAAGCTTTCTTT
many	TRBV12-3/TRBV12-4	13	TRBJ2-7	NA	CASRQGTTYEQYF	TGTGCCAGCAGACAAGGGACAACCTACGAGCAGTACTTC
many	TRBV10-1	14	TRBJ2-1	NA	CASSVDGENNEQFF	TGCGCCAGCAGTGTCGACGGGGAAAACAATGAGCAGTTCTTC
many	TRBV11-2	11	TRBJ2-5	NA	CASSLTETQYF	TGTGCCAGCAGCCTAACAGAGACCCAGTACTTC
few	TRBV7-9	15	TRBJ2-1	NA	CATIRDTSSYNEQFF	TGTGCCACCATCCGGGACACCAGCTCCTACAATGAGCAGTTCTTC
NA	TRBV5-6	16	TRBJ2-5	TRBD1	CASSRAGQGRLETQYF	TGTGCCAGCAGCCGAGCGGGACAGGGGAGGTTAGAGACCCAGTACTTC
many	TRBV4-3	15	TRBJ2-4	NA	CASSQDNWAKNIQYF	TGCGCCAGCAGCCAAGATAACTGGGCCAAAAACATTCAGTACTTC
many	TRBV6-2/TRBV6-3	18	TRBJ2-1	TRBD2	CASSQQNKLAGKKNEQFF	TGTGCCAGCAGCCAACAAAATAAACTAGCGGGAAAGAAGAATGAGCAGTTCTTC
many	TRBV29-1	14	TRBJ2-1	NA	CSVETTSSYNEQFF	TGCAGCGTTGAAACTACGAGCTCCTACAATGAGCAGTTCTTC
NA	TRBV11-2	18	TRBJ2-6	TRBD1	CASSLGRTGSSGANVLTF	TGTGCCAGCAGCTTAGGTCGGACAGGGAGCTCTGGGGCCAACGTCCTGACTTTC
NA	TRBV20-1	15	TRBJ1-5	TRBD1	CSAPGQGMSNQPQHF	TGCAGTGCCCCTGGACAGGGTATGAGCAATCAGCCCCAGCATTTT
many	TRBV28	14	TRBJ2-1	TRBD2	CASFTSGRANEQFF	TGTGCCAGTTTCACTAGCGGGAGGGCCAATGAGCAGTTCTTC
many	TRBV11-2	14	TRBJ2-4	TRBD1	CASSPTGGKNIQYF	TGTGCCAGCAGTCCGACAGGGGGCAAAAACATTCAGTACTTC
many	TRBV18	17	TRBJ2-1	TRBD1	CASSPGQGTLFYNEQFF	TGTGCCAGCTCACCAGGACAGGGCACCCTCTTCTACAATGAGCAGTTCTTC
many	TRBV5-5	15	TRBJ2-3	NA	CASSLMGAGTDTQYF	TGTGCCAGCAGCTTGATGGGGGCTGGCACAGATACGCAGTATTTT
many	TRBV5-1	16	TRBJ2-5	NA	CASSPQGDFRAGTQYF	TGCGCCAGCAGCCCCCAGGGGGACTTCCGTGCGGGGACCCAGTACTTC
many	TRBV5-1	16	TRBJ2-5	TRBD1	CASSLGGQGRQETQYF	TGCGCCAGCAGCCTTGGGGGACAGGGCCGACAAGAGACCCAGTACTTC
NA	TRBV6-2/TRBV6-3	17	TRBJ2-5	NA	CASRTSWVWPSQETQYF	TGTGCCAGCAGAACCAGCTGGGTATGGCCTTCTCAAGAGACCCAGTACTTC
NA	TRBV29-1	15	TRBJ2-1	TRBD2	CSVGKREGSYNEQFF	TGCAGCGTTGGGAAGCGGGAAGGCTCCTACAATGAGCAGTTCTTC